The subject of this entry is one T cell receptor beta chain. The antigen remains undetermined. V was clipped by 4 bases and J by 5 bases; unmatched bases: 4. This CDR3 spans 14 amino acids. Germline CDR1 and CDR2: SEHNR and FQNEAQ (reference sequence). PCR employed 60 Vbeta and 13 Jbeta primers. Data came from immunoSEQ multiplex PCR; TCRdb stores just in-frame clones and leaves some out. This repertoire shows about 110,000 clones, approximately 70% found once; its top ten account for 4.5% to 5.5%. The entry originates in a study of cytomegalovirus exposure and HLA in healthy donors. Study results and caveats: The study designated around 150 TCR beta chains cytomegalovirus-associated. Indistinguishability led to the exclusion of some V segments, TRBV6-2 and TRBV6-3 included.

Each donor's status was that of a healthy bone marrow donor. The rearrangement joins TRBV7-9 to TRBJ1-5, with TRBD1 identical over 8 bases. Source material: PBMCs. This TCR was recovered from a woman aged 65 to 85 in good health and CMV-seropositive. CDR3 sequence reads: CASSSDREDQPQHF. The DNA for the CDR3 is TGTGCCAGCAGCTCGGACAGGGAGGATCAGCCCCAGCATTTT.